The present T cell receptor beta chain was sequenced within a study of cytomegalovirus exposure and HLA in healthy donors. The germline CDR1 and CDR2 sequences are MNHNS and SASEGT. This CDR3 has 16 residues. The V and J ends lost 3 bases and 0 bases, in that order; junction bases with no gene match: 3. In this sample, this clone turned up a few times. Its target is not known. Primers: 60 Vbeta forward and 13 Jbeta reverse. Profiling relied on immunoSEQ multiplex PCR, and the TCRdb table lists in-frame clones only, not all of them. The table records 180,000 or so clones, 77% of them present only once. Points from the study as a whole: For TCR beta chains, V- and J-gene trimming was later linked to a missense DCLRE1C variant. Available immune exposure information was restricted to CMV serostatus only. Certain sequence variants were highly shared and formed a cluster, and this cluster was likely a sequencing artifact.

The origin of this receptor is a man younger than 35 in good health and CMV-seronegative. The material sequenced was PBMCs. The V and J genes are TRBV6-1 and TRBJ2-2; 8 bases are a match to TRBD2. The CDR3 DNA reads TGTGCCAGCAGTGAGGTAGCGGGGTCGAACACCGGGGAGCTGTTTTTT. Protein: CASSEVAGSNTGELFF.